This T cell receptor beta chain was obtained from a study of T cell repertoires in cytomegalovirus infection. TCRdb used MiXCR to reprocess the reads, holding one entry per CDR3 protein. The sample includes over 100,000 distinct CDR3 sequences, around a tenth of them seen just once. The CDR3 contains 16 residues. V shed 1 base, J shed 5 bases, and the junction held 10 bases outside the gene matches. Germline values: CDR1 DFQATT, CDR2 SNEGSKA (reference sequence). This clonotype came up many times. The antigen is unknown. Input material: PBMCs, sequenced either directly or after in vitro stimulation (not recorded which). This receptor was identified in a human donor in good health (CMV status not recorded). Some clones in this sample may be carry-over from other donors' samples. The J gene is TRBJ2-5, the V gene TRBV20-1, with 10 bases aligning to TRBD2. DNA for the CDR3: TGCAGTGCTAGAGGTCCAGCGGGAGGGCCCAGGGAGACCCAGTACTTC. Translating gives CSARGPAGGPRETQYF.